This entry is about one T cell receptor beta chain. In Seattle, patients joined the study during active infection and were tracked longitudinally. The data belong to a study of blood T cell repertoires in COVID-19. In the original processing: Estimation of nucleated cell counts relied on the amplification of reference gene primers. Sequencing was performed with immunoSEQ multiplex PCR; in TCRdb, only in-frame clones are kept and a portion is missing. V, J and clone size derive from that table, while D and trimming were established from the DNA sequence. Found here are 90,000 or so clones, approximately 88% of them singletons; the top ten hold approximately 20%. Germline loops: CDR1 SGHNT, CDR2 YENEEA. This CDR3 spans 16 amino acids. V lost 2 bases and J lost 3; bases outside the gene matches: 4.

This sequence joins TRBV11-3 and TRBJ2-2; 9 nucleotides align to TRBD1. Sequenced: peripheral blood. The sequence came from a woman in her fifties or sixties with COVID-19, enrolled during active disease. The CDR3 bases are TGTGCCAGCAGCTTACGGGACAGGGTTGACACCGGGGAGCTGTTTTTT. The encoded protein is CASSLRDRVDTGELFF.